This entry describes one T cell receptor beta chain. The clone's antigen remains unknown. No much larger clone exists at a distance of one base, and base qualities are not known. The record originates from a study of Tregs in tolerant kidney transplant recipients (dated by TCRdb to between 2018 and 2021). Turning to the overall study: The study used TCRbeta sequencing to identify donor-specific regulatory T cells before combined kidney and bone marrow transplantation, then tracked those cells after transplant. General findings and caveats noted by the study authors: Because the PCR primers were changed over time for some patients, nucleotide-level comparison could not be performed across the samples from those patients. Because only a small number of patients were included, the study had limitations, and the results will need to be validated in larger populations as well as under other immunosuppression protocols. The most biologically relevant and donor-specific TCRbeta repertoire appeared to be identified by expanding Tregs with activated donor B cells. In tolerant patients, donor-specific Tregs expanded more than Tregs overall, which suggests antigen-driven rather than nonspecific expansion. Although technical replication error seemed to be minimal, the question of biological reproducibility was not addressed directly.

Genomic DNA was extracted from sorted cells with the QIAGEN DNeasy Blood and Tissue Kit for TCRbeta CDR3 sequencing. Through immunoSEQ, high-throughput TCRbeta CDR3 sequencing was done commercially, including PCR amplification with internal controls and bias correction. The authors' analysis ran thus. Unique productive TCRbeta sequences were defined by CDR3 nucleotide sequence when primers matched and otherwise by CDR3 amino acid sequence together with Vbeta and Jbeta genes. Sorting error was corrected by removing sequences shared between sorted populations at a frequency ratio of 2:1 or less, and the remaining shared sequences were assigned to the higher population. Donor-reactive sequences were defined as at least 5-fold expanded in CFSE-low cells versus unstimulated cells, with frequency of at least 0.01% in CFSE-low cells. Jensen-Shannon divergence, calculated on the top 100 TCRbeta sequences ranked by frequency, was used to quantify repertoire divergence. When a sample had multiple sequencing runs, each run was corrected for sorting error separately and the runs were then pooled. TCRdb obtained this table from immuneACCESS and retained in-frame rearrangements with V and J assigned. These tables miss some clones; where compared with another copy, unresolved V genes account for less than half of the shortfall, and the remainder is unexplained. The V and J calls and clone size are taken from that table; D and trimming were inferred from the DNA. This sample has about 81,000 clones in its table, and around 90% of those were observed once. 1.6% of the sample is held by the ten biggest clonotypes.

CDR1 and CDR2 are drawn from the germline V gene: MNHEY, SVGAGI. CDR3 length: 14 amino acids, cysteine to phenylalanine. Only the CDR3 region is kept as DNA, spanning 42 bases read in frame from base 1. The V and J ends are trimmed by 6 bases and 7 bases, leaving 15 bases between them. Transplants used related donors with nonmyeloablative bone marrow transplantation; mixed chimerism was transient in the human trials. Unstimulated Tregs (CD4+CD25+CD127-), CD4+ non-Tregs (CD4+CD25-), CD4 and CD8 cells were FACS-sorted from thawed PBMCs. The patients were 4 recipients of combined kidney and bone marrow transplants from the ITN036ST trial, and samples were available only for these trial subjects. Healthy control blood was processed to PBMCs with a Ficoll density gradient and then cryopreserved, whereas patient PBMCs were collected both before and after transplant.

This sample comprised CD4+ T cells from blood (PBMCs), obtained 24 months after the transplant. The TCR originated in a human patient who received a combined kidney and bone marrow transplant. Some T cells seen after a transplant may have their origin in the graft donor. The sequence links TRBV6-5 to TRBJ1-4, and possibly TRBD1, on 5 matching bases. The nucleotide sequence is given as TGTGCCAGCAGCCCTACAGGAGTTTCTGAAAAACTGTTTTTT. This translates into CASSPTGVSEKLFF.